This T cell receptor (beta chain) originates from a study of OX40 agonist ivuxolimab in advanced cancers. Study-wide points: Clonal expansion in partial responders at 0.1-3.0 mg/kg ranked among the lowest.

The protocol was immunoSEQ multiplex PCR, while the TCRdb copy is restricted to in-frame clones and leaves out a portion. The table shows tens of thousands of clones, with 80% to 95% occurring only once. Germline loops: CDR1 SGHTA, CDR2 FQGTGA. This CDR3 spans 14 amino acids. The V and J ends lost 4 bases and 4 bases, in that order; junction bases with no gene match: 5. The study sampled blood at baseline, cycle 4 day 1, and cycle 7 day 1. This clone was counted a single time. No antigen is known for it. The starting material was CD4+ or CD8+ T cells sorted from blood, obtained in a trial of the OX40 agonist ivuxolimab. This sequence joins TRBV7-3 and TRBJ2-3; 7 positions match TRBD1. The source of this sequence is an adult with an advanced solid tumor such as melanoma, head and neck, liver or kidney cancer. This chain's CDR3 is CASSSGTDPDTQYF. For the CDR3, the DNA is TGTGCCAGCAGCTCCGGGACAGACCCAGATACGCAGTATTTT.